This TCR beta chain was observed in a study of T-cell memory formation after mild COVID-19. Constant-segment primers served in 5'RACE that generated TCR alpha and TCR beta cDNA libraries bearing sample barcodes and UMIs. TCRdb independently ran MiXCR on the 5' RACE reads; one entry per CDR3 protein. The repertoire holds some 190,000 distinct CDR3 sequences, approximately 16% seen once, with about 1.9% in the top ten. Between the trimmed V and J ends, which lost 0 bases and 0 bases, there was a span of 15 bases. The CDR3 is 18 residues long. CDR1 SGHNT and CDR2 YENEEA come from the germline V gene. General study points: Some SARS-CoV-2-responding clones were already detected in memory before infection. For second-wave clones that peaked at day 37, SARS-CoV-2 specificity went unverified.

This clonotype occurred a few times. The antigen is undetermined. V is TRBV11-3 and J is TRBJ2-4; possibly TRBD2 for D (5 bases). Sequencing used PBMCs or a T cell subset sorted from them (not recorded which). The TCR originated in an adult woman who had mild COVID-19 (a few samples of this study predate the infection). Cell type and time point are not known. Here the CDR3 reads CASSLEPGSTLAKNIQYF. The CDR3 DNA follows: TGTGCCAGCAGCTTAGAACCGGGGTCTACACTAGCCAAAAACATTCAGTACTTC.